A single sample gave rise to the 13 T cell receptor beta chains below, sequenced in a study of T cell responses to AZD1222 COVID-19 vaccine. Measured with immunoSEQ multiplex PCR; TCRdb has only the in-frame clones, and not every one. Of fewer than 35,000 clones in the sample, roughly 92% are singletons; the top ten hold less than 55%. Source: peripheral blood, taken on day 0 of AZD1222 vaccination. All receptors come from an adult in good health.

The chain joins TRBV7-9 to TRBJ1-1; 9 nucleotides match TRBD1. Unmatched junction bases numbered 7, after V lost 5 bases and J lost 6 bases. Germline CDR1 is SEHNR and CDR2 is FQNEAQ (reference sequence). This CDR3 is built from 14 residues. The CDR3: CASSHDRGSSEAFF. The DNA for the CDR3 is TGTGCCAGCAGCCACGACAGGGGGAGTTCTGAAGCTTTCTTT.

V and J are TRBV7-9 and TRBJ1-6; maybe TRBD1 (5 bases). The germline gives CDR1 SEHNR, CDR2 FQNEAQ (reference sequence). Trimming took off 5 bases at V and 8 bases at J, with 7 bases between the two ends. The CDR3 consists of 12 residues. The CDR3: CASSIRDSPLHF. DNA for the CDR3: TGTGCCAGCAGCATCAGGGATTCACCCCTCCACTTT. The full variable domain, completed using reference TRBV7-9 and TRBJ1-6, is DTGVSQNPRHKITKRGQNVTFRCDPISEHNRLYWYRQTLGQGPEFLTYFQNEAQLEKSRLLSDRFSAERPKGSFSTLEIQRTEQGDSAMYLCASSIRDSPLHFGNGTRLTVT.

The chain employs TRBV9 and TRBJ2-7; D might be TRBD1 or TRBD2, each matching 5 bases. CDR1 SGDLS and CDR2 YYNGEE come from the germline V gene. V dropped 0 bases and J dropped 6 bases, with 16 bases sitting between them. This CDR3 comprises 15 residues. The CDR3 nucleotides read TGTGCCAGCAGCGTAGGAGGGGCTGGCTCACTCGAGCAGTACTTC. Residues: CASSVGGAGSLEQYF.

The V call is TRBV5-1, the J call TRBJ2-5; 7 nucleotides line up with TRBD2. Germline CDR1 SGHRS, CDR2 YFSETQ. The trim removed 2 bases at V and 6 bases at J, leaving 13 bases unmatched. CDR3 length equals 16 residues. This chain's CDR3 is CASSFISSGVTKTQYF. CDR3 in DNA: TGCGCCAGCAGCTTTATCTCCAGCGGGGTTACGAAGACCCAGTACTTC.

The CDR3 region is CASSEDLAGGSGETQYF. The CDR3 DNA reads TGTGCCAGCAGTGAAGACCTAGCGGGGGGAAGCGGGGAGACCCAGTACTTC. The rearrangement uses TRBV2 and TRBJ2-5, with TRBD2 matching over 11 bases. J lost 5 bases, V lost 1 base, and 9 bases had no gene match. CDR3 size: 17 residues. Per germline, CDR1 SNHLY and CDR2 FYNNEI.

V is TRBV5-1 and J is TRBJ1-1, with 8 bases lining up with TRBD1. CDR1 is SGHRS, CDR2 YFSETQ, per germline. This CDR3 is built from 13 residues. Trimming at V came to 3 bases and at J to 4 bases, leaving 2 bases not matched to a gene. CDR3 loop: CASSSGGITEAFF. DNA of the CDR3: TGCGCCAGCAGCTCAGGGGGCATCACTGAAGCTTTCTTT.

This clone was counted between two and nine times. The rearrangement uses TRBV3-1 (or the pseudogene TRBV3-2) and TRBJ1-2; D is possibly TRBD1 (6 bases). Germline assignment: CDR1 LGHDT and CDR2 YNNKEL (reference sequence). This CDR3 spans 15 amino acids. V shed 1 base and J shed 4 bases, with 13 bases lying between them. In DNA, the CDR3 is TGTGCCAGCAGCCAAGGACAGGTGCCGTCCTATGGCTACACCTTC. This codes for CASSQGQVPSYGYTF.

The rearrangement uses TRBV5-4 and TRBJ2-1; TRBD1 matches at 8 bases. The V and J ends lost 3 bases and 3 bases, in that order; junction bases with no gene match: 5. CDR1 and CDR2 (germline): SGHNT, YYREEE (reference sequence). The CDR3 length is 15 residues. CDR3 coding DNA: TGTGCCAGCAGCTCCCCAGGGGGCAACTACAATGAGCAGTTCTTC. It encodes CASSSPGGNYNEQFF.

The chain employs TRBV5-1 and TRBJ1-6; the D is unclear. Germline-derived CDR1 and CDR2 are SGHRS and YFSETQ. The CDR3 contains 12 residues. Trimming stripped 5 bases from V and 6 bases from J, with 6 bases between. Here the CDR3 DNA reads TGCGCCAGCAGGACCTCTAATTCACCCCTCCACTTT. It codes for CASRTSNSPLHF.

The chain uses TRBV6-6 and TRBJ2-7, with 12 bases lining up with TRBD1. This CDR3 is built from 14 residues. From germline, CDR1 is MNHNY and CDR2 SVGAGI (reference sequence). V lost 4 bases, J lost 6 bases, and 4 bases stayed unmatched. As DNA, the CDR3 is TGTGCCAGCAGTTGGGGACAGGGGGCGAGCGAGCAGTACTTC. As protein: CASSWGQGASEQYF.

Details on this clone: The same CDR3 arises from other DNA sequences in this sample as well. The CDR3 nucleotides read TGTGCCAGCTCACCGGGACAGTTGAACACTGAAGCTTTCTTT. Protein product: CASSPGQLNTEAFF. V gene TRBV18 combines with J gene TRBJ1-1, with 7 bases fitting TRBD1. Per germline, CDR1 KGHSH and CDR2 LQKENI. The length of the CDR3 is 14 residues. The V segment lost 3 bases and the J segment 0 bases; nucleotides outside the gene matches: 1. Based on the CDR3 plus reference TRBV18 and TRBJ1-1, the full variable domain is NAGVMQNPRHLVRRRGQEARLRCSPMKGHSHVYWYRQLPEEGLKFMVYLQKENIIDESGMPKERFSAEFPKEGPSILRIQQVVRGDSAAYFCASSPGQLNTEAFFGQGTRLTVV.

This chain uses TRBV15 with TRBJ1-1; D call uncertain. Looked up from germline, CDR1 is LNHNV and CDR2 is YYDKDF (reference sequence). The CDR3 spans 14 residues. Between the trimmed V and J ends, which lost 0 bases and 4 bases, there was a span of 9 bases. CDR3 amino acids: CATSRDFGGTEAFF. The CDR3 DNA follows: TGTGCCACCAGCAGAGATTTCGGTGGCACTGAAGCTTTCTTT.

The V gene is TRBV6-1, the J gene TRBJ1-1; D remains unclear. Trimming took 3 bases from V and 6 from J, leaving 14 bases between them. The CDR3 extends over 14 amino acids. Germline CDR1 and CDR2: MNHNS and SASEGT. The CDR3 DNA follows: TGTGCCAGCAGTGATGTGAGCGGGTGGGCTGAAGCTTTCTTT. It yields the protein CASSDVSGWAEAFF.